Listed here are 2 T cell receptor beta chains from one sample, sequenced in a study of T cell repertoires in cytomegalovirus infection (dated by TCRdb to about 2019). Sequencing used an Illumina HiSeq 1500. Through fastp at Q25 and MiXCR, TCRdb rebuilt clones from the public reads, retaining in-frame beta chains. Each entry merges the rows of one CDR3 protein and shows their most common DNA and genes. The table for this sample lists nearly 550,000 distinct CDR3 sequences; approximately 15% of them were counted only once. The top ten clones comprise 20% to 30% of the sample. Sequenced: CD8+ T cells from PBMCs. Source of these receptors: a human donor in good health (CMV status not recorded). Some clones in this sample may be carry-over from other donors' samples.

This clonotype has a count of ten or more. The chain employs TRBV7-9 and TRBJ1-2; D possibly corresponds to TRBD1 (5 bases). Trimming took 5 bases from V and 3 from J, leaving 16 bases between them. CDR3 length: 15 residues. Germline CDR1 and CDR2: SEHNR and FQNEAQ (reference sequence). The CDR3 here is CASSGKEGPDYGYTF. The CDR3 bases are TGTGCCAGCAGCGGCAAAGAGGGGCCAGACTATGGCTACACCTTC.

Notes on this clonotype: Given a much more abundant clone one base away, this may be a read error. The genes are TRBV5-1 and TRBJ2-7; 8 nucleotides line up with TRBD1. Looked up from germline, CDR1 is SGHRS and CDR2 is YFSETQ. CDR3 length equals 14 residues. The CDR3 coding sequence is TGCGCCAACAGCTTGGCAGGGGGCGAATACGAGCAGTACTTC. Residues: CANSLAGGEYEQYF.